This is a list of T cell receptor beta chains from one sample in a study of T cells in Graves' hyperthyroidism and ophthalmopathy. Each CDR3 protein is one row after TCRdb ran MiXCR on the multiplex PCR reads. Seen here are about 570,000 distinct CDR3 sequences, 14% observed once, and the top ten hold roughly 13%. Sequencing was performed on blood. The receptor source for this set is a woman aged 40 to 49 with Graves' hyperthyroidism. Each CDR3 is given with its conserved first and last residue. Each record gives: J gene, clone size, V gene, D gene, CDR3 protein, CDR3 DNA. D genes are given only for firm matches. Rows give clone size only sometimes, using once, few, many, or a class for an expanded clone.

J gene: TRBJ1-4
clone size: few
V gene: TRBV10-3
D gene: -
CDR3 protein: CAIRRGMADTNEKLFF
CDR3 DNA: TGTGCCATCCGCCGGGGGATGGCAGACACTAATGAAAAACTGTTTTTT

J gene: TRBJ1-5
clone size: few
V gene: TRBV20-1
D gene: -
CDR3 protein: CSTVGGGNQPQHF
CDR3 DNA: TGCAGTACCGTTGGGGGTGGAAATCAGCCCCAGCATTTT

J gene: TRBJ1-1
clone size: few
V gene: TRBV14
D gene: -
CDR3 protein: CASSQPQGWGQNTEAFF
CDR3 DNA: TGTGCCAGCAGCCAACCCCAAGGGTGGGGGCAGAACACTGAAGCTTTCTTT

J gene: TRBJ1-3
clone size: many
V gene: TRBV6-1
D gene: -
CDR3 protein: CASSESHRESGYTIYF
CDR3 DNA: TGTGCCAGCAGTGAATCCCACAGGGAGTCTGGATACACCATATATTTT

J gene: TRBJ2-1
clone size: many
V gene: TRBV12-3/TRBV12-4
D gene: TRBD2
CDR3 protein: CASSQGTSAFGNEQFF
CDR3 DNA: TGTGCCAGCAGCCAAGGGACTAGCGCGTTTGGCAATGAGCAGTTCTTC

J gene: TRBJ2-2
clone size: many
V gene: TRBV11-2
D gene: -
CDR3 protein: CASSLFGGVVGELFF
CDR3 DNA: TGTGCCAGCAGCTTATTTGGGGGAGTCGTCGGGGAGCTGTTTTTT

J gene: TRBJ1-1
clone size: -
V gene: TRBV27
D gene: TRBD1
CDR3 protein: CASNPSTGGWNTEAFF
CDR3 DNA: TGTGCCAGCAACCCATCGACAGGGGGCTGGAACACTGAAGCTTTCTTT

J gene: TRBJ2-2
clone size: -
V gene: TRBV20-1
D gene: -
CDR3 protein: CSGEEGAGELFF
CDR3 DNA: TGCAGTGGCGAAGAGGGGGCCGGGGAGCTGTTTTTT

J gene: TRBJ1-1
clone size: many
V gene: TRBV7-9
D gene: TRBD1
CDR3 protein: CASSVVRGYEAFF
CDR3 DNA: TGTGCCAGCAGCGTAGTCAGGGGGTATGAAGCTTTCTTT

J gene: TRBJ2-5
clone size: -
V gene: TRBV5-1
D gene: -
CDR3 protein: CASSLARKNF
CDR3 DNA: TGCGCCAGCAGCTTGGCGCGAAAGAACTTC

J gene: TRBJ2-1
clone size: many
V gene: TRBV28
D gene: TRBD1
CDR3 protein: CASSLGTVNEQFF
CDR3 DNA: TGTGCCAGCAGTTTAGGGACAGTTAATGAGCAGTTCTTC

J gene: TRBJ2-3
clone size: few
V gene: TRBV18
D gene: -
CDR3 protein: CASSPPADTQYF
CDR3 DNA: TGTGCCAGCTCACCACCGGCAGATACGCAGTATTTT

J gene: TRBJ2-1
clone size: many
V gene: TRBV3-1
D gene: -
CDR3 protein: CASSLIGERVSNEQFF
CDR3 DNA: TGTGCCAGCAGCCTTATCGGAGAGCGGGTCAGCAATGAGCAGTTCTTC

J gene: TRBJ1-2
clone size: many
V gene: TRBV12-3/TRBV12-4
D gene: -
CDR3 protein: CASSDHGGGAYTF
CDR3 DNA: TGTGCCAGCAGTGACCATGGGGGGGGCGCCTACACCTTC

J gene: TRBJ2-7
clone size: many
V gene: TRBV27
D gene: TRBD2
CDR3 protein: CASSPRSSGNGEQYF
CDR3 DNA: TGTGCCAGCAGTCCCCGGTCTAGCGGAAACGGGGAGCAGTACTTC

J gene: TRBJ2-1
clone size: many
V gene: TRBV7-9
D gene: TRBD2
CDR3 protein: CASSFGPSGSRDEQFF
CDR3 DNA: TGTGCCAGCAGCTTTGGCCCTAGCGGATCAAGAGATGAGCAGTTCTTC

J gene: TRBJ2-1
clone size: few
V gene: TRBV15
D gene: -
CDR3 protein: CATSRGGQEQFF
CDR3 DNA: TGTGCCACCAGCAGAGGTGGGCAGGAGCAGTTCTTC

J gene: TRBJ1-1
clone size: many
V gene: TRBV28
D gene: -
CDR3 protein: CASSKSANTEAFF
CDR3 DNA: TGTGCCAGCAGCAAATCAGCGAACACTGAAGCTTTCTTT

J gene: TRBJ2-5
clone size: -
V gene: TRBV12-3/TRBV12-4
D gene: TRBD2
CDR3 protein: CASSLAAGTSGRETQYF
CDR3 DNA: TGTGCCAGCAGTTTAGCGGCCGGGACTAGCGGGAGAGAGACCCAGTACTTC

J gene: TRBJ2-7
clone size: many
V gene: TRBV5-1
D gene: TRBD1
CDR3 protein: CASSFYGTGSLEQYF
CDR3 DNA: TGCGCCAGCAGCTTTTACGGGACAGGGTCACTCGAGCAGTACTTC

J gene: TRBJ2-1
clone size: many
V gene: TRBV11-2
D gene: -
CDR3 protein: CASSLLGLVYNEQFF
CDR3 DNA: TGTGCCAGCAGCTTATTGGGACTGGTCTACAATGAGCAGTTCTTC

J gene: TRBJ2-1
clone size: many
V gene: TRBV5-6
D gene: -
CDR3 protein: CASSLANPYEQFF
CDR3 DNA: TGTGCCAGCAGCTTGGCTAACCCCTATGAGCAGTTCTTC

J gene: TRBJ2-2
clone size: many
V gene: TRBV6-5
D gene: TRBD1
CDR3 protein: CASSYPGQGNTGELFF
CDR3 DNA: TGTGCCAGCAGTTACCCCGGACAGGGGAACACCGGGGAGCTGTTTTTT

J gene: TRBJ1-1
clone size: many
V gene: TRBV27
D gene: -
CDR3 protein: CASSSSGLGLNTEAFF
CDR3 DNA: TGTGCCAGCAGTTCCTCTGGGCTGGGTTTGAACACTGAAGCTTTCTTT

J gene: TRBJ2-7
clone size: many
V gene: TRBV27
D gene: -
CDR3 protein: CASSLFSVDNTYEQYF
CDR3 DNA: TGTGCCAGCAGTTTATTTTCCGTGGATAACACCTACGAGCAGTACTTC

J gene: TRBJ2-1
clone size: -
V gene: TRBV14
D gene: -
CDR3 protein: CASSQGGTNEQFF
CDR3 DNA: TGTGCCAGCAGCCAAGGCGGTACCAATGAGCAGTTCTTC

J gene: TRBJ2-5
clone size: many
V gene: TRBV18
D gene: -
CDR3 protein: CASSREGQETQYF
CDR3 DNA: TGTGCCAGCTCCCGAGAAGGGCAAGAGACCCAGTACTTC

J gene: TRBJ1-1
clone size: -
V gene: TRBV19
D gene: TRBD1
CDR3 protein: CASSLQGGAEPFF
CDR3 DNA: TGTGCCAGTAGTCTACAGGGGGGGGCGGAACCTTTCTTT

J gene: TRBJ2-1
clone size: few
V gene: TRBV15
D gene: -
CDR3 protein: CATEVRGDPYWAHNEQFF
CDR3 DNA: TGTGCCACCGAAGTCAGGGGAGACCCTTATTGGGCCCACAATGAGCAGTTCTTC

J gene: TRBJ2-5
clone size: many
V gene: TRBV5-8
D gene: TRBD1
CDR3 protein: CASSLGSTGLRETQYF
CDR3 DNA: TGTGCCAGCAGCTTAGGTTCGACAGGGCTGAGGGAGACCCAGTACTTC

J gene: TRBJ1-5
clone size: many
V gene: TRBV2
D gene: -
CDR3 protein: CASSEFMGGYQPQHF
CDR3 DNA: TGTGCCAGCAGTGAGTTTATGGGGGGCTATCAGCCCCAGCATTTT

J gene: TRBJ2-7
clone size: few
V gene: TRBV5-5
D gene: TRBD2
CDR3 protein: CASTPWGLAESSYEQYF
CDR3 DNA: TGTGCCAGCACCCCCTGGGGACTAGCCGAAAGCTCCTACGAGCAGTACTTC

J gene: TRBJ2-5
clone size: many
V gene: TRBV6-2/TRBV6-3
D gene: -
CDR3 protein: CASSYSPVVVSQETQYF
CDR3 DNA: TGTGCCAGCAGTTACTCGCCTGTCGTGGTCAGCCAAGAGACCCAGTACTTC

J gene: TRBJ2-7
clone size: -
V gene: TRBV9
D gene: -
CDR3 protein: CASSVEPMGHEQYF
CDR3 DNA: TGTGCCAGCAGCGTAGAACCTATGGGCCACGAGCAGTACTTC

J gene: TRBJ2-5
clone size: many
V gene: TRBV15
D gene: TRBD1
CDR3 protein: CATKQGSQETQYF
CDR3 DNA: TGTGCCACCAAACAGGGGAGCCAAGAGACCCAGTACTTC

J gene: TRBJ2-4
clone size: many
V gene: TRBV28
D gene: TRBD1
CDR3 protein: CASKSGTGNLYIQNF
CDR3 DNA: TGTGCCAGCAAATCCGGGACAGGGAATCTTTACATTCAGAACTTC

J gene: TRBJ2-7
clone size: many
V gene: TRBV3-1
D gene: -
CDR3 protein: CASSQDRGSLHHRSSYEQYF
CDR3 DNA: TGTGCCAGCAGCCAAGATAGGGGCAGCCTCCACCATCGGAGCTCCTACGAGCAGTACTTC

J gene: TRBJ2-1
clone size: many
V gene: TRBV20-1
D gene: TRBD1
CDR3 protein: CSASPGQGSSGQFF
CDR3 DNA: TGCAGTGCTTCCCCGGGACAGGGGAGCTCAGGGCAGTTCTTC

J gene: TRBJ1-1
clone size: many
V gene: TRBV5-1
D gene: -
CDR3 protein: CASSLEAYTEAFF
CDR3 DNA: TGCGCCAGCAGCTTGGAAGCCTACACTGAAGCTTTCTTT

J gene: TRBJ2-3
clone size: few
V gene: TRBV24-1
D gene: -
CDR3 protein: CATSERGDTQYF
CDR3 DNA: TGTGCCACCAGTGAAAGGGGGGATACGCAGTATTTT

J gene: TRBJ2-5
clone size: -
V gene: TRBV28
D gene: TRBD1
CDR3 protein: CASSSQTGETQYF
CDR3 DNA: TGTGCCAGCAGTTCGCAGACAGGGGAGACCCAGTACTTC

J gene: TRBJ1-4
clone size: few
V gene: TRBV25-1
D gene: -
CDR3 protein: CASSGTPFDEKLFF
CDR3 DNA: TGTGCCAGCAGCGGGACGCCATTTGATGAAAAACTGTTTTTT

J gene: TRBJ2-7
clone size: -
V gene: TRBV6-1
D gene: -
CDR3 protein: CASSRGRQSYEQYF
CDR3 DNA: TGTGCCAGCAGTCGTGGACGCCAATCCTACGAGCAGTACTTC

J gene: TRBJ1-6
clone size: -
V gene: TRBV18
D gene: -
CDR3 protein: CASSLQSNSPLRF
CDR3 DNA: TGTGCCAGCTCACTACAGAGTAATTCACCCCTCCGCTTT

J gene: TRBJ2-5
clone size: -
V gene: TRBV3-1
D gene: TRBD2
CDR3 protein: CASSQLAGGQGTQYF
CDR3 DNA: TGTGCCAGCAGCCAACTAGCGGGGGGCCAAGGGACCCAGTACTTC

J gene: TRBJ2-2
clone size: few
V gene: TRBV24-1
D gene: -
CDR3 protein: CATSGPYGTSNTGELFF
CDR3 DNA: TGTGCCACCAGTGGGCCGTACGGGACCTCGAACACCGGGGAGCTGTTTTTT

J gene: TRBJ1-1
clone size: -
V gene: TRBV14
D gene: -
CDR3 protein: CASSQDLGTMNTEAFF
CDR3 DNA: TGTGCCAGCAGCCAAGATCTAGGGACAATGAACACTGAAGCTTTCTTT

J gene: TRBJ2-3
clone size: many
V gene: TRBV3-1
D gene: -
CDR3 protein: CASSQEVAASTDTQYF
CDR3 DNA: TGTGCCAGCAGCCAAGAGGTAGCGGCTAGCACAGATACGCAGTATTTT

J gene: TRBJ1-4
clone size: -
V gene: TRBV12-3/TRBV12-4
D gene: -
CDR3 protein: CASNLRGAEDEKLFF
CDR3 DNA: TGTGCCAGCAACCTGCGGGGTGCAGAGGATGAAAAACTGTTTTTT

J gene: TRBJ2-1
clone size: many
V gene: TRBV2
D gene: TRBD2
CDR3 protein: CASSGSKRGYNEQFF
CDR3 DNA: TGTGCCAGCAGTGGGTCCAAGCGGGGGTACAATGAGCAGTTCTTC

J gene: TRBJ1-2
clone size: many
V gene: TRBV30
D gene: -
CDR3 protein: CAWSGTDLYGYTF
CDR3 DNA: TGTGCCTGGAGTGGGACAGATCTCTATGGCTACACCTTC

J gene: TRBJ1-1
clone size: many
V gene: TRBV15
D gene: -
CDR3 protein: CATSRSGGSTEAFF
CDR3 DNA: TGTGCCACCAGCAGGAGCGGGGGGAGCACTGAAGCTTTCTTT

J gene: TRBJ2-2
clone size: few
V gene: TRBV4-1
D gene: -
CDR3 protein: CASSQVGSPGELFF
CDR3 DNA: TGCGCCAGCAGCCAAGTCGGAAGCCCCGGGGAGCTGTTTTTT

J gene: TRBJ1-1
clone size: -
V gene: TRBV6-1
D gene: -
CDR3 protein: CASSEGQIGTEAFF
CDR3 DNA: TGTGCCAGCAGTGAAGGACAAATCGGGACTGAAGCTTTCTTT

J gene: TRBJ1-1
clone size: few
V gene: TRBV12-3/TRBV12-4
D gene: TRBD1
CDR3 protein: CASSLLWTGQAFF
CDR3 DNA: TGTGCCAGCAGTTTACTTTGGACAGGGCAAGCTTTCTTT

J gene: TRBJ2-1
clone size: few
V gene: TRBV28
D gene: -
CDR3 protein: CASSLFRNEQFF
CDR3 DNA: TGTGCCAGCAGTTTATTTCGGAATGAGCAGTTCTTC

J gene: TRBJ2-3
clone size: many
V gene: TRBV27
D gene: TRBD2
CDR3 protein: CASSLLAGVPDTQYF
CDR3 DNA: TGTGCCAGCAGTTTACTAGCGGGAGTGCCAGATACGCAGTATTTT

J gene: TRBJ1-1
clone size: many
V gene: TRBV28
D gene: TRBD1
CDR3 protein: CASSLERDRGGRNTEAFF
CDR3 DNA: TGTGCCAGCAGTTTGGAAAGGGACAGGGGCGGAAGGAACACTGAAGCTTTCTTT

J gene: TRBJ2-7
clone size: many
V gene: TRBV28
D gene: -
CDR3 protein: CASSPLGYRSYEQYF
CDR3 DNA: TGTGCCAGCAGTCCTCTGGGATACCGCTCCTACGAGCAGTACTTC

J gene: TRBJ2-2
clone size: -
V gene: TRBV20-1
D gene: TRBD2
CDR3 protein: CSARPPGGGTGELFF
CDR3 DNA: TGCAGTGCTAGACCCCCGGGAGGAGGTACCGGGGAGCTGTTTTTT